A selection of T cell receptor beta chains follows, all from one sample in a study of T cell responses to AZD1222 COVID-19 vaccine. Method: immunoSEQ multiplex PCR; TCRdb's copy keeps in-frame clones and lacks some. Of more than 80,000 clones in the sample, about nine tenths were seen once. Sequenced material: peripheral blood, taken 28 days after the second AZD1222 dose. These receptors were obtained from an adult who received the AZD1222 COVID-19 vaccine. CDR3s include the opening cysteine and the closing phenylalanine or tryptophan. D genes are given only for firm matches. For some rows the clone size is stated as once, few or many, or as a class when expanded; others skip it.

d_call clone_size j_call v_call cdr3_aa cdr3_nt
. . TRBJ2-7 TRBV5-1 CASSGAYEQYF TGCGCCAGTTCAGGCGCCTACGAGCAGTACTTC
. . TRBJ2-2 TRBV3-1/TRBV3-2 CASSQVVESTGELFF TGTGCCAGCAGCCAAGTAGTAGAATCCACCGGGGAGCTGTTTTTT
. . TRBJ1-1 TRBV12-3/TRBV12-4 CASSFSSEAFF TGTGCCAGCAGTTTTAGCTCCGAAGCTTTCTTT
TRBD1 . TRBJ2-7 TRBV5-8 CASRGGQVSNYEQYF TGTGCCAGCAGAGGAGGACAGGTCTCGAACTACGAGCAGTACTTC
. . TRBJ1-3 TRBV6-2/TRBV6-3 CASRPDRNSGNTIYF TGTGCCAGCAGACCTGACAGAAACTCTGGAAACACCATATATTTT
. . TRBJ1-2 TRBV10-3 CAISESTRDGYTF TGTGCCATCAGTGAGTCGACACGGGATGGCTACACCTTC
. once TRBJ2-7 TRBV2 CASSESGARQGDEQYF TGTGCCAGCAGTGAGAGTGGGGCGAGGCAGGGAGACGAGCAGTACTTC
. . TRBJ1-5 TRBV4-1 CASSQAVNQPQHF TGCGCCAGCAGCCAAGCGGTGAATCAGCCCCAGCATTTT
. once TRBJ2-3 TRBV4-1 CASSLRDSERRTQYF TGCGCCAGCAGCCTCCGGGACTCAGAGCGTCGGACGCAGTATTTT
. . TRBJ1-5 TRBV2 CASRRSHQPQHF TGTGCCAGCAGACGTTCCCATCAGCCCCAGCATTTT
TRBD2 . TRBJ2-3 TRBV6-6 CASSQPQRGGSTDTQYF TGTGCCAGCAGTCAGCCCCAGCGGGGGGGCAGCACAGATACGCAGTATTTT
TRBD1 . TRBJ1-2 TRBV6-2/TRBV6-3 CASSYEGTGDYGYTF TGTGCCAGCAGTTACGAGGGGACAGGAGACTATGGCTACACCTTC
. . TRBJ1-1 TRBV12-3/TRBV12-4 CASSFTDDTEAFF TGTGCCAGCAGTTTTACGGATGACACTGAAGCTTTCTTT